The next 9 T cell receptor beta chains were all read from a single sample in a study of human T cells and chemical hapten exposure (dated by TCRdb to 2020 to 2022). This specimen's time point label, per the study, means: patch test 1, 2 weeks after DPC sensitization. Read against the paper, the sample's treatment or condition label means: therapeutic diphenylcyclopropenone sensitization with weekly scalp DPC. The protocol used for the library was RACE. Sequencing relied on a NextSeq 500. TCRdb reprocessed the public reads (quality trimming at Q25 with fastp, clone calling with MiXCR) and kept in-frame beta chains. Identical CDR3 proteins give one entry, which carries the most common genes and DNA. The sample contains about 380,000 distinct CDR3 sequences, approximately 4.4% of them found a single time. The ten largest clones represent roughly 2.4% of the sample. The sequences come from whole blood, collected in connection with sensitization to the hapten diphenylcyclopropenone (DPC). Every receptor here comes from a woman between 45 and 60 years old with alopecia areata. Some clones in this sample may be carry-over from other donors' samples.

This clonotype showed up just a few times. V and J are TRBV29-1 and TRBJ1-4; maybe TRBD1 (5 bases). CDR1 SQVTM and CDR2 ANQGSEA come from the germline V gene. The CDR3 is 12 residues long. Between the trimmed V and J ends, which lost 7 bases and 8 bases, there was a span of 14 bases. CDR3 in DNA: TGCAGCGGCGGGACGGGGCAGGAAAAACTGTTTTTT. Translating gives CSGGTGQEKLFF.

This clonotype was seen at least ten times. The rearrangement uses TRBV28 and TRBJ2-5; TRBD2 is a possible D gene (5 bases). The germline gives CDR1 MDHEN, CDR2 SYDVKM. The V end was cut by 3 bases, the J end by 1 base, with 9 bases between. The CDR3 covers 14 residues. CDR3 loop: CASSFRTLQETQYF. CDR3 in DNA: TGTGCCAGCAGTTTTAGGACTCTCCAAGAGACCCAGTACTTC.

This clonotype was found many times. The V call is TRBV20-1, the J call TRBJ1-1, with D unclear. Germline CDR1 is DFQATT and CDR2 is SNEGSKA (reference sequence). Trimming stripped 3 bases from V and 2 bases from J, with 13 bases between. This CDR3 region has 14 residues. The CDR3 loop reads CSASRAGINTEAFF. Here the CDR3 DNA reads TGCAGTGCTAGTAGGGCAGGTATAAACACTGAAGCTTTCTTT.

This clonotype was found a few times. The genes are TRBV6-4 and TRBJ1-1; D is ambiguous. The CDR3 length is 13 residues. Germline assignment: CDR1 MRHNA and CDR2 SNTAGT. V was clipped by 4 bases and J by 4 bases, with 10 bases between them. In nucleotides, the CDR3 is TGTGCCAGCAGTGTCGAGGCCTTCACTGAAGCTTTCTTT. This encodes CASSVEAFTEAFF.

The rearrangement links TRBV6-1 to TRBJ1-1, with TRBD1 as a possible D gene (6 bases). Germline CDR1 is MNHNS and CDR2 is SASEGT. This CDR3 comprises 18 residues. Trimming stripped 7 bases from V and 0 bases from J, with 24 bases between. CDR3: CASNQGRNRVEVNTEAFF. The CDR3 DNA reads TGTGCCAGCAACCAAGGAAGGAACAGGGTGGAAGTGAACACTGAAGCTTTCTTT.

This clonotype has a handful of counts. The rearrangement joins TRBV6-2 or TRBV6-3 to TRBJ1-5; the D is unclear. The CDR3 is 13 residues long. V lost 1 base and J 6 bases, leaving 7 bases between the germline ends. The germline V gene has CDR1 MNHEY and CDR2 SVGEGT. In nucleotides, the CDR3 is TGTGCCAGCAGTTACTTAGGTGGTCAGCCCCAGCATTTT. Encoded protein: CASSYLGGQPQHF.

The genes are TRBV27 and TRBJ1-6; TRBD1 is a possible D gene (5 bases). V gave up 5 bases and J gave up 16 bases, with 15 bases separating them. This CDR3 has 12 residues. CDR1 and CDR2 (germline): MNHEY, SMNVEV (reference sequence). The CDR3 coding sequence is TGTGCCAGCAGTCCTATGGGGGGTTGGCTCCACTTT. Amino acid sequence: CASSPMGGWLHF.

This clonotype was found many times. V gene TRBV6-2 or TRBV6-3 combines with J gene TRBJ2-7; 9 nucleotides align to TRBD2. The CDR3 is made up of 17 amino acids. J lost 6 bases, V lost 2 bases, and 14 bases had no gene match. CDR1 MNHEY and CDR2 SVGEGT come from the germline V gene. In nucleotides, the CDR3 is TGTGCCAGCAGTTACAGGCCAACTAGCGGGTTTGTATCCGAGCAGTACTTC. Amino acids: CASSYRPTSGFVSEQYF.

This clonotype was seen ten or more times. The chain couples TRBV4-1 to TRBJ2-7; weak D call: TRBD1 (5 bases). Germline loops: CDR1 MGHRA, CDR2 YSYEKL. Trimming shortened V by 4 bases and J by 4 bases, and 11 bases separated the two germline ends. This CDR3 is built from 13 residues. CDR3 loop: CASSPVGQYEQYF. The CDR3, as DNA: TGCGCCAGCAGCCCGGTGGGGCAGTACGAGCAGTACTTC.